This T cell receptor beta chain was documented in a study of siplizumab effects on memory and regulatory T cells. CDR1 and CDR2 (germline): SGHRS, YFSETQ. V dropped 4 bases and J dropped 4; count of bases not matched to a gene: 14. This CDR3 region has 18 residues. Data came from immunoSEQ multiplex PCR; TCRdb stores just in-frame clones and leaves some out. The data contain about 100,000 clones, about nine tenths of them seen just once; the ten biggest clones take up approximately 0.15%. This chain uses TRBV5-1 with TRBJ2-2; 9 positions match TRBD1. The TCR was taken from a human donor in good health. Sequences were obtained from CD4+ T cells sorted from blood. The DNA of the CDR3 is TGCGCCAGCAGCCGTACCGGGACAGGGATCGTAGGCACCGGGGAGCTGTTTTTT. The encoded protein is CASSRTGTGIVGTGELFF.